Each of the 22 T cell receptor beta chains below was sequenced from the same sample in a study of shared clonotypes between healthy human individuals (dated by TCRdb to the early 2020s). Receptors were amplified or captured by the immunoSEQ multiplex PCR assay. The table was pulled from immuneACCESS by TCRdb, which kept in-frame rearrangements only. Such tables lose some clones; where checked, under half of the loss comes from unresolved V genes, and the rest has no known cause. The sample table contains some 1.4 million clones; only one count was recorded for roughly 97% of them. The ten biggest clones cover 1% to 1.5% of the sample. The sample taken for sequencing was naive CD4+ T cells sorted from blood. The sample's cell subset or site, from its label and the paper: CD45RA+ positively selected. These receptors came from a man aged 30 to 39 in good health.

The chain combines TRBV14 with TRBJ1-1; no clear D gene. Trimming removed 3 bases at V and 3 bases at J, with 17 bases between. The germline V gene encodes CDR1 SGHDN and CDR2 FVKESK. This CDR3 comprises 16 residues. This CDR3 is CASSQIGSRPYTEAFF. CDR3 DNA: TGTGCCAGCAGCCAGATCGGGAGTCGTCCGTACACTGAAGCTTTCTTT. The full variable domain, in which reference TRBV14 and TRBJ1-1 provide the parts outside the CDR3, is EAGVTQFPSHSVIEKGQTVTLRCDPISGHDNLYWYRRVMGKEIKFLLHFVKESKQDESGMPNNRFLAERTGGTYSTLKVQPAELEDSGVYFCASSQIGSRPYTEAFFGQGTRLTVV.

This sequence joins TRBV2 and TRBJ2-5, with 10 bases matching TRBD1. Germline loops: CDR1 SNHLY, CDR2 FYNNEI. After removal of 6 bases from V and 2 bases from J, the junction contained 6 bases not matched to a gene. The CDR3 extends over 15 amino acids. The CDR3 sequence: CASRSRTGGQETQYF. As DNA, the CDR3 is TGTGCCAGCAGGAGTAGGACAGGGGGACAAGAGACCCAGTACTTC.

The genes are TRBV7-8 and TRBJ2-5; 8 positions match TRBD2. V lost 1 base, J lost 4 bases, and 17 bases stayed unmatched. This CDR3 region has 19 residues. Germline V lookup: CDR1 SGHVS, CDR2 FQNEAQ. This CDR3 is CASSLVRAGVKGGRETQYF. CDR3 sequence (DNA): TGTGCCAGCAGCTTAGTTAGAGCGGGAGTTAAGGGTGGCCGAGAGACCCAGTACTTC.

The chain uses TRBV6-1 and TRBJ1-1, with 7 bases aligning to TRBD1. The V gene end was trimmed by 2 bases and the J gene end by 9 bases; junction bases not matched to a gene: 12. CDR3 length: 15 amino acids. From germline, CDR1 is MNHNS and CDR2 SASEGT. CDR3 sequence: CASSERGPGGRQAFF. CDR3 coding DNA: TGTGCCAGCAGTGAAAGGGGGCCCGGGGGGCGTCAAGCTTTCTTT.

In the case of this clone: At one end, the junction sequence differs from germline, possibly due to a read error. The rearrangement links TRBV7-7 to TRBJ2-5; possible D gene TRBD1, 6 bases. The CDR3 is 14 residues long. Germline values: CDR1 SSHAT, CDR2 FNYEAQ (reference sequence). In nucleotides, the CDR3 is TGTGCTAGCAGCCAGAGGGACATCCAAGAGACCCAGTACTTC. Translating gives CASSQRDIQETQYF.

This rearrangement joins TRBV9 to TRBJ2-7; D possibly corresponds to TRBD1 (5 bases). The length of the CDR3 is 15 residues. Trimming stripped 4 bases from V and 3 bases from J, with 17 bases between. Germline-derived CDR1 and CDR2 are SGDLS and YYNGEE. The CDR3, as DNA: TGTGCCAGCAGCCCCGACAGCAAACCTCTCTACGAGCAGTACTTC. This translates into CASSPDSKPLYEQYF. Drawing the rest from reference TRBV9 and TRBJ2-7, the complete variable domain is DSGVTQTPKHLITATGQRVTLRCSPRSGDLSVYWYQQSLDQGLQFLIQYYNGEERAKGNILERFSAQQFPDLHSELNLSSLELGDSALYFCASSPDSKPLYEQYFGPGTRLTVT.

V usage is TRBV11-2 and J usage is TRBJ2-1; 13 nucleotides line up with TRBD2. V lost 1 base to trimming and J lost 0 bases; unmatched junction nucleotides: 3. The CDR3 extends over 18 amino acids. Germline CDR1 reads SGHAT; CDR2 reads FQNNGV. CDR3 region: CASSLAGLAGSSYNEQFF. The CDR3 DNA reads TGTGCCAGCAGCTTAGCGGGACTAGCGGGGAGCTCCTACAATGAGCAGTTCTTC.

This chain joins TRBV7-6 and TRBJ2-7; possible D gene TRBD2, 5 bases. V was clipped by 2 bases and J by 2 bases, with 13 bases between them. The CDR3 has 15 residues. The germline V gene has CDR1 SGHVS and CDR2 FNYEAQ. The CDR3 loop reads CASSLKRGPTYEQYF. CDR3 DNA: TGTGCCAGCAGCTTAAAAAGAGGGCCCACCTACGAGCAGTACTTC.

The J gene is TRBJ2-7, the V gene TRBV18; 8 positions match TRBD2. The V gene end was trimmed by 6 bases and the J gene end by 2 bases; junction bases not matched to a gene: 9. The CDR3 consists of 15 residues. Looked up from germline, CDR1 is KGHSH and CDR2 is LQKENI. DNA for the CDR3: TGTGCCAGCTCTCCAACTAGCGGTTTACCCTACGAGCAGTACTTC. Translated: CASSPTSGLPYEQYF.

Points on this clone: Additional DNA sequences in this sample encode the identical CDR3. The rearrangement joins TRBV18 to TRBJ2-7; no reliable D call. V lost 1 base, J lost 6 bases, and 7 bases lay in between. Germline V lookup: CDR1 KGHSH, CDR2 LQKENI. The CDR3 has 12 residues. DNA for the CDR3: TGTGCCAGCTCACCACAGGGTATCGAGCAGTACTTC. Translation: CASSPQGIEQYF.

This chain links TRBV6-5 with TRBJ2-4; D is unresolved. This CDR3 has 13 residues. Germline lookup yields CDR1 MNHEY and CDR2 SVGAGI. Trimming removed 5 bases at V and 8 bases at J, with 13 bases between. CDR3 nucleotide sequence: TGTGCCAGCAGTCAGACTCCGACTTACATTCAGTACTTC. It translates to CASSQTPTYIQYF.

Regarding this clone: The sample holds other DNA sequences that translate to the same CDR3. This chain uses TRBV29-1 with TRBJ1-1; no definite D call. Trimming removed 0 bases at V and 0 bases at J, with 5 bases between. Per germline, CDR1 SQVTM and CDR2 ANQGSEA. CDR3 length: 13 residues. The CDR3 loop is CSVEEAVNTEAFF. The CDR3 nucleotides read TGCAGCGTTGAAGAGGCGGTGAACACTGAAGCTTTCTTT.

The V call is TRBV6-1, the J call TRBJ2-7; a possible D gene is TRBD1 (5 bases). V dropped 9 bases and J dropped 2 bases, with 20 bases sitting between them. Germline CDR1 reads MNHNS; CDR2 reads SASEGT. The CDR3 has 15 residues. The CDR3 DNA is TGTGCCAGAACAGGACCGGGCACAGAGACCTACGAGCAGTACTTC. The encoded protein is CARTGPGTETYEQYF.

The chain is built from TRBV27 and TRBJ2-7; D is perhaps TRBD2 (6 bases). The CDR3 is made up of 15 amino acids. V was clipped by 1 base and J by 3 bases, with 13 bases between them. Germline assignment: CDR1 MNHEY and CDR2 SMNVEV (reference sequence). CDR3 bases: TGTGCCAGCAGTTTATACCCGGGACTGTTCTACGAGCAGTACTTC. Its translation is CASSLYPGLFYEQYF.

The chain combines TRBV9 with TRBJ2-3; the D gene is possibly TRBD2 (6 bases). CDR3 length: 17 amino acids. V was clipped by 4 bases and J by 1 base, with 19 bases between them. Germline CDR1 is SGDLS and CDR2 is YYNGEE. The CDR3 DNA is TGTGCCAGCAGCACCTCGAATCTAGCGTTTGGCACAGATACGCAGTATTTT. Protein: CASSTSNLAFGTDTQYF.

The chain joins TRBV20-1 to TRBJ2-7; 8 bases are shared with TRBD1. The CDR3 contains 11 residues. Germline lookup yields CDR1 DFQATT and CDR2 SNEGSKA (reference sequence). V trimming: 6 bases; J trimming: 4 bases; junction bases outside the gene matches: 2. This CDR3 is CSAWTGYEQYF. The DNA for the CDR3 is TGCAGTGCATGGACAGGGTACGAGCAGTACTTC.

The V and J genes are TRBV5-8 and TRBJ1-5; possibly TRBD1 for D (5 bases). Between the trimmed V and J ends, which lost 0 bases and 0 bases, there was a span of 7 bases. The CDR3 contains 15 residues. CDR1 and CDR2 (germline): SGHTS, YDEGEE. The chain's CDR3 is CASSLGQLSNQPQHF. DNA of the CDR3: TGTGCCAGCAGCTTGGGACAGCTTAGCAATCAGCCCCAGCATTTT.

The rearrangement links TRBV5-4 to TRBJ2-1; D remains unclear. The CDR3 runs 14 residues. CDR1 is SGHNT and CDR2 is YYREEE in the germline V gene (reference sequence). Trimming took off 0 bases at V and 5 bases at J, with 9 bases between the two ends. This chain's CDR3 is CASSLDFANNEQFF. DNA of the CDR3: TGTGCCAGCAGCTTGGACTTTGCAAACAATGAGCAGTTCTTC.

The chain combines TRBV9 with TRBJ2-7, with 9 bases lining up with TRBD1. There are 15 residues in the CDR3. Germline loops: CDR1 SGDLS, CDR2 YYNGEE. V dropped 4 bases and J dropped 5; count of bases not matched to a gene: 10. The CDR3 spells CASSSGGQGIHEQYF. The CDR3 region has the DNA TGTGCCAGCAGCTCAGGGGGACAGGGAATCCACGAGCAGTACTTC.

This chain joins TRBV5-1 and TRBJ2-1; D may be TRBD1 or TRBD2 (5 bases each). Trimming removed 4 bases at V and 7 bases at J, with 15 bases between. The CDR3 length is 14 residues. Germline values: CDR1 SGHRS, CDR2 YFSETQ. The CDR3 sequence: CASSLGRGGNEQFF. In DNA form, the CDR3 reads TGCGCCAGCAGCCTGGGACGAGGTGGAAATGAGCAGTTCTTC. The full variable domain, with the rest looked up from reference TRBV5-1 and TRBJ2-1, is KAGVTQTPRYLIKTRGQQVTLSCSPISGHRSVSWYQQTPGQGLQFLFEYFSETQRNKGNFPGRFSGRQFSNSRSEMNVSTLELGDSALYLCASSLGRGGNEQFFGPGTRLTVL.

This chain joins TRBV10-3 and TRBJ2-1; TRBD1 matches 7 bases. Per the germline V gene, CDR1 is ENHRY and CDR2 is SYGVKD. J was trimmed by 2 bases and V by 3 bases; bases with no gene match: 7. The CDR3 extends over 16 amino acids. The DNA for the CDR3 is TGTGCCATCAGTGAACACAGGGGCGATACCTACAATGAGCAGTTCTTC. Amino acids: CAISEHRGDTYNEQFF.

As regards this clone: Compared with germline, one end of the junction differs, possibly owing to a read error. This chain links TRBV11-2 with TRBJ2-7; unclear D gene. The germline V gene encodes CDR1 SGHAT and CDR2 FQNNGV. The CDR3 contains 13 residues. In DNA form, the CDR3 reads TGTGCCAGCAGCTTAGGGGCAGGCTACGGGCAGTACTTC. Amino acids: CASSLGAGYGQYF.